This is a list of T cell receptor beta chains from one sample in a study of T cells in localized non-small cell lung cancer. Clones were read by immunoSEQ multiplex PCR, and TCRdb kept only the in-frame ones, dropping some. In the table there are tens of thousands of clones, around four fifths of which are singletons. The source material was peripheral blood, sampled before any cancer treatment. The receptors stem from a male donor at least 60 years old with stage II squamous cell lung carcinoma. The CDR3 runs from the conserved cysteine through the conserved F or W. Fields, in order: J gene, V gene, CDR3 protein.

>TRBJ2-5|TRBV5-4
CASSTKTDKQETQYF
>NA|TRBV5-6
CASSSFYEQYF
>TRBJ1-3|TRBV6-5
CASSRGTGPGNTIYF
>TRBJ1-1|TRBV18
CASSLKGPTEAFF
>TRBJ1-6|TRBV5-1
CASSSSTGNSPLHF
>TRBJ2-7|TRBV14
CASSKTGFSYEQYF
>TRBJ1-1|TRBV10-2
CASRPGLSTEAFF
>TRBJ1-4|TRBV13
CASSFEDNEKLFF
>TRBJ2-1|TRBV5-1
CASSFEGYNEQFF
>TRBJ2-7|TRBV6-5
CASIPSGQRIVYF
>TRBJ1-4|TRBV19
CASARDSGEKLFF
>TRBJ2-1|TRBV19
CASRGLAGVKNNEQFF
>TRBJ1-5|TRBV2
CASSESGREFHF
>TRBJ1-3|TRBV2
CASREASGNTIYF
>TRBJ2-6|TRBV6-1
CASSEQILVLSGANVLTF
>TRBJ1-2|TRBV9
CASSERTVTKRGYGYTF
>TRBJ1-6|TRBV19
CASSWRNSPLHF
>TRBJ2-1|TRBV5-4
CASSRTSGGYNEQFF
>TRBJ1-1|TRBV29-1
CSVQGRSDTEAFF
>TRBJ2-5|TRBV12-5
CASGPINQETQYF
>TRBJ2-7|TRBV5-1
CASSLLRGQNEQYF
>TRBJ1-5|TRBV28
CASSFGSQLYSNQPQHF
>TRBJ2-2|TRBV5-4
CASRADRGNTGELFF
>TRBJ2-5|TRBV30
CAWGSQETQYF
>TRBJ1-6|TRBV7-9
CASSQLQGSYNSPLHF
>TRBJ2-7|TRBV10-3
CAISLTGVNEQYF
>TRBJ2-1|TRBV5-1
CASRLGDEQFF
>TRBJ1-2|TRBV7-2
CASSLGHANYGYTF
>TRBJ2-3|TRBV6-5
CASSYKRDTDTQYF
>TRBJ1-1|TRBV9
CPPVNTEAFF
>TRBJ2-3|TRBV7-3
CASSSGTSGGDTQYF
>TRBJ1-1|TRBV2
CASSERGIGEAFF
>TRBJ1-3|TRBV5-6
CASSFYRTSGNTIYF
>TRBJ2-5|TRBV5-1
CASSLASGVGETQYF
>TRBJ1-3|TRBV30
CAWSVPTGPYSGNTIYF
>TRBJ1-3|TRBV29-1
CSVGGVGNTIYF
>TRBJ2-3|TRBV30
CAWSVGGGKGDTQYF
>TRBJ2-3|TRBV10-3
CAISERDSRYTDTQYF
>TRBJ2-2|TRBV19
CASSTGLAGGTGELFF
>TRBJ1-6|TRBV30
CAWNPLWGSPLHF
>TRBJ2-1|TRBV7-9
CASSTPSERYDNEQFF
>TRBJ2-1|TRBV28
CASSGQRFNEQFF
>TRBJ2-5|TRBV9
CASSARTGGETQYF
>TRBJ2-1|TRBV29-1
CSVGDSYNEQFF